Listed below are T cell receptor beta chains from one sample, sequenced in a study of T cells after yellow fever vaccination. In TCRdb, the 5' RACE reads were re-called with MiXCR into one record per CDR3 protein. The sample contains more than 95,000 distinct CDR3 sequences, under 9% of which appear only once. This specimen was CD8+ T cells sorted from PBMCs, taken on the day of the yellow fever booster vaccination. These receptors were obtained from a man younger than 35 who received the YFV17D yellow fever vaccine. Both conserved end residues are part of each CDR3. Fields, in order: J gene, clone size, V gene, D gene, CDR3 protein, CDR3 DNA. A D gene is named only where the DNA matches it firmly. Expanded clones are given a class, and other clones once, few, many or no size at all.

J: TRBJ1-2; size: -; V: TRBV29-1; D: -; CDR3: CSVEDGWSYGYTF; DNA: TGCAGCGTTGAAGATGGTTGGAGCTATGGCTACACCTTC
J: TRBJ2-5; size: -; V: TRBV9; D: -; CDR3: CASSPRSGSQETQYF; DNA: TGTGCCAGCAGCCCGCGATCAGGGAGCCAAGAGACCCAGTACTTC
J: TRBJ2-2; size: few; V: TRBV5-1; D: TRBD2; CDR3: CASSFPSGDTGELFF; DNA: TGCGCCAGCAGCTTCCCTAGCGGGGACACCGGGGAGCTGTTTTTT
J: TRBJ2-1; size: few; V: TRBV6-2/TRBV6-3; D: TRBD2; CDR3: CASSYPGVAGARSYNEQFF; DNA: TGTGCCAGCAGTTACCCCGGGGTAGCGGGGGCCCGCTCCTACAATGAGCAGTTCTTC
J: TRBJ2-2; size: -; V: TRBV5-6; D: -; CDR3: CASSAVGGRGTGELFF; DNA: TGTGCCAGCAGCGCGGTTGGGGGCCGTGGCACCGGGGAGCTGTTTTTT
J: TRBJ2-7; size: -; V: TRBV4-3; D: -; CDR3: CASSQDRDYEQYF; DNA: TGCGCCAGCAGCCAAGACAGGGACTACGAGCAGTACTTC
J: TRBJ2-1; size: few; V: TRBV4-1; D: TRBD2; CDR3: CASSGGTSGGGEQFF; DNA: TGCGCCAGCAGCGGCGGGACTAGCGGGGGCGGAGAGCAGTTCTTC
J: TRBJ2-7; size: many; V: TRBV5-1; D: -; CDR3: CASSTHGYEQCF; DNA: TGCGCCAGCAGCACACATGGGTACGAGCAGTGCTTC
J: TRBJ1-2; size: -; V: TRBV29-1; D: TRBD1; CDR3: CGGGGTFYGYTF; DNA: TGCGGGGGAGGGGGCACCTTCTATGGCTACACCTTC
J: TRBJ1-3; size: -; V: TRBV19; D: -; CDR3: CASRAPPGGNTIYF; DNA: TGTGCCAGTAGAGCACCCCCCGGAGGAAACACCATATATTTT
J: TRBJ1-3; size: few; V: TRBV7-2; D: -; CDR3: CASPQGRGKSGNTIYF; DNA: TGTGCCAGCCCCCAGGGCAGGGGAAAATCTGGAAACACCATATATTTT
J: TRBJ2-3; size: few; V: TRBV11-2; D: TRBD2; CDR3: CASRGLAGGLPTSTDTQYF; DNA: TGTGCCAGCAGGGGACTAGCGGGGGGGTTACCTACTAGCACAGATACGCAGTATTTT
J: TRBJ2-7; size: -; V: TRBV4-3; D: -; CDR3: CASSHGTGGFDYEQYF; DNA: TGCGCCAGCAGCCATGGCACGGGCGGATTTGACTACGAGCAGTACTTC
J: TRBJ2-1; size: many; V: TRBV9; D: TRBD1; CDR3: CASSQTGAEQFF; DNA: TGTGCCAGCAGCCAAACAGGGGCGGAGCAGTTCTTC
J: TRBJ2-5; size: -; V: TRBV28; D: TRBD2; CDR3: CASSFSGGLETQYF; DNA: TGTGCCAGCAGTTTCTCGGGGGGGCTGGAGACCCAGTACTTC
J: TRBJ2-5; size: few; V: TRBV29-1; D: -; CDR3: CSVERRWRGEWETQYF; DNA: TGCAGCGTTGAGAGAAGATGGAGGGGCGAGTGGGAGACCCAGTACTTC
J: TRBJ2-1; size: few; V: TRBV10-3; D: -; CDR3: CAIIPGPGDNEQFF; DNA: TGTGCCATCATACCCGGGCCAGGGGACAATGAGCAGTTCTTC
J: TRBJ2-1; size: few; V: TRBV28; D: -; CDR3: CASARRALFYEQFF; DNA: TGTGCCAGCGCCAGGCGGGCCCTCTTTTACGAGCAGTTCTTC
J: TRBJ1-1; size: -; V: TRBV30; D: -; CDR3: CAGGPPGLNTEAFF; DNA: TGTGCCGGAGGTCCTCCAGGTTTGAACACTGAAGCTTTCTTT
J: TRBJ2-1; size: -; V: TRBV4-3; D: -; CDR3: CASSPWTVYNEQFF; DNA: TGCGCCAGCAGCCCCTGGACGGTATACAATGAGCAGTTCTTC
J: TRBJ1-2; size: few; V: TRBV15; D: -; CDR3: CATSRAGNYGYTF; DNA: TGTGCCACCAGCAGAGCAGGGAACTATGGCTACACCTTC
J: TRBJ1-4; size: -; V: TRBV12-3/TRBV12-4; D: -; CDR3: CASRKTGNNEKLFF; DNA: TGTGCCAGCAGGAAGACAGGCAATAATGAAAAACTGTTTTTT
J: TRBJ2-5; size: few; V: TRBV9; D: -; CDR3: CASSTQEETQYF; DNA: TGTGCCAGCAGCACCCAGGAAGAGACCCAGTACTTC
J: TRBJ2-3; size: many; V: TRBV29-1; D: -; CDR3: CSVEEHGGPPSTDTQYF; DNA: TGCAGCGTTGAAGAGCACGGGGGGCCCCCTAGCACAGATACGCAGTATTTT
J: TRBJ2-7; size: -; V: TRBV19; D: -; CDR3: CASSPGTSWEQYF; DNA: TGTGCCAGTAGTCCGGGGACTTCCTGGGAGCAGTACTTC
J: TRBJ1-6; size: -; V: TRBV3-1; D: -; CDR3: CASSQDGDRRNSPLHF; DNA: TGTGCCAGCAGCCAAGACGGAGACAGACGTAATTCACCCCTCCACTTT
J: TRBJ1-1; size: -; V: TRBV13; D: TRBD1; CDR3: CASSLSDRGHTEAFF; DNA: TGTGCCAGCAGCCTCTCGGACAGGGGACACACTGAAGCTTTCTTT
J: TRBJ2-2; size: few; V: TRBV12-3/TRBV12-4; D: TRBD2; CDR3: CASSLLGLAVNTGELFF; DNA: TGTGCCAGCAGTTTATTGGGACTAGCGGTGAACACCGGGGAGCTGTTTTTT
J: TRBJ1-4; size: few; V: TRBV2; D: -; CDR3: CASLAGSTKLFF; DNA: TGTGCCAGCTTAGCCGGGAGCACAAAACTGTTTTTT
J: TRBJ2-2; size: few; V: TRBV6-5; D: TRBD1; CDR3: CASSYSRGLGAGELFF; DNA: TGTGCCAGCAGTTACTCGAGGGGGCTAGGGGCCGGGGAGCTGTTTTTT
J: TRBJ2-1; size: -; V: TRBV4-2; D: -; CDR3: CASSQATNEQFF; DNA: TGTGCCAGCAGCCAAGCCACCAATGAGCAGTTCTTC
J: TRBJ1-6; size: -; V: TRBV4-1; D: TRBD1; CDR3: CASSHPAPGGVSPLHF; DNA: TGCGCCAGCAGCCACCCCGCCCCAGGGGGCGTTTCACCCCTCCACTTT
J: TRBJ2-2; size: -; V: TRBV6-5; D: TRBD2; CDR3: CASSYSGEGGELFF; DNA: TGTGCCAGCAGTTACTCGGGGGAGGGTGGGGAGCTGTTTTTT